Sequencing of this T cell receptor beta chain was carried out in a study of a mutant IDH1 vaccine in newly diagnosed glioma. General study points: Induction of immune responses by the vaccine occurred in just under 95% of patients.

The time point is: week 35, safety follow-up. The investigators gave 300 ug of mutant IDH1 20-mer peptide in each vaccine dose, together with topical imiquimod. Eight vaccinations went to patients in weeks 1, 3, 5, 7, 11, 15, 19, 23. Only in-frame clones appear in the TCRdb table, and some are missing; sequencing was by immunoSEQ multiplex PCR. This repertoire shows some 57,000 clones, 84% found once; its top ten account for approximately 4.5%. Comments on this clone: No antigen is known for it.

Germline assignment: CDR1 MDHEN and CDR2 SYDVKM. With 8 bases clipped from V and 3 bases from J, the junction kept 11 bases outside the gene matches. The length of the CDR3 is 15 residues. The chain employs TRBV28 and TRBJ2-7; 9 bases are a match to TRBD1. Sequenced material: PBMCs, taken from a glioma patient whose treatment included an IDH1 peptide vaccine. The origin of this receptor is a young woman with glioma. The CDR3 is CASHTGTGSLYEQYF. CDR3 nucleotides: TGTGCCAGCCATACCGGGACAGGGAGTCTCTACGAGCAGTACTTC.